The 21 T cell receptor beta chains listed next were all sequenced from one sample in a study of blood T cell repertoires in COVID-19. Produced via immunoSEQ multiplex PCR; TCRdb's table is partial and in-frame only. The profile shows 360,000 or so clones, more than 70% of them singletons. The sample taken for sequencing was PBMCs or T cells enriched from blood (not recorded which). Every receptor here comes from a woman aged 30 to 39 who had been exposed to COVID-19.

CDR3 sequence: CASSPGTALYEQYF. CDR3 nucleotides: TGTGCCAGCAGTCCCGGGACAGCTCTTTACGAGCAGTACTTC. The chain has TRBV28 and TRBJ2-7, with TRBD1 matching over 7 bases. Unmatched junction bases numbered 8, after V lost 5 bases and J lost 4 bases. Germline lookup yields CDR1 MDHEN and CDR2 SYDVKM. CDR3 length: 14 residues.

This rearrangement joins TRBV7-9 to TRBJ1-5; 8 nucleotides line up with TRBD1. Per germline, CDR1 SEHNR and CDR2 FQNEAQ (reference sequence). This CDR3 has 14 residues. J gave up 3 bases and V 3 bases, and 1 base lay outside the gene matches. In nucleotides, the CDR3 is TGTGCCAGCAGCTTGACAGGGGCCAATCAGCCCCAGCATTTT. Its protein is CASSLTGANQPQHF.

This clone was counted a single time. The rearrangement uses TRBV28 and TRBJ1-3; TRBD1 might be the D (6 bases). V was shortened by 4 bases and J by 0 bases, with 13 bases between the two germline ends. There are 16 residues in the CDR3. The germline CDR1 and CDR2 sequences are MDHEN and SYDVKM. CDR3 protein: CASSSGQPSSGNTIYF. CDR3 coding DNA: TGTGCCAGCAGTTCTGGACAGCCGTCCTCTGGAAACACCATATATTTT. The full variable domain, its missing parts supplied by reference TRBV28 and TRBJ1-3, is DVKVTQSSRYLVKRTGEKVFLECVQDMDHENMFWYRQDPGLGLRLIYFSYDVKMKEKGDIPEGYSVSREKKERFSLILESASTNQTSMYLCASSSGQPSSGNTIYFGEGSWLTVV.

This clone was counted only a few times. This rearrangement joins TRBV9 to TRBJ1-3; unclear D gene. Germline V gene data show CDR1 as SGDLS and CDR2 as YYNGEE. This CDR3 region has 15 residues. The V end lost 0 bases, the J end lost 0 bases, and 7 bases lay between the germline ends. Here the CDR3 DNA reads TGTGCCAGCAGCGTAGCCGGGTACTCTGGAAACACCATATATTTT. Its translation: CASSVAGYSGNTIYF.

The CDR3 DNA sequence: TGTGCCAGCAGCGTGACCCGGGGCACTGAAGCTTTCTTT. Translated, it gives CASSVTRGTEAFF. This chain uses TRBV9 with TRBJ1-1; no definite D call. Germline values: CDR1 SGDLS, CDR2 YYNGEE. Trimming left V 2 bases short and J 4 bases short, with 9 bases between. This CDR3 region has 13 residues.

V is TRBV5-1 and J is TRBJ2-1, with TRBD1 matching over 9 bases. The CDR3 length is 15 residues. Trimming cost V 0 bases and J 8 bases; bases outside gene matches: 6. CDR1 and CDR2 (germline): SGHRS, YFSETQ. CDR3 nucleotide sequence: TGCGCCAGCAGCTTGGACGGGGACAGGGTCGATGAGCAGTTCTTC. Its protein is CASSLDGDRVDEQFF. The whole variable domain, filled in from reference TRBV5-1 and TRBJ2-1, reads KAGVTQTPRYLIKTRGQQVTLSCSPISGHRSVSWYQQTPGQGLQFLFEYFSETQRNKGNFPGRFSGRQFSNSRSEMNVSTLELGDSALYLCASSLDGDRVDEQFFGPGTRLTVL.

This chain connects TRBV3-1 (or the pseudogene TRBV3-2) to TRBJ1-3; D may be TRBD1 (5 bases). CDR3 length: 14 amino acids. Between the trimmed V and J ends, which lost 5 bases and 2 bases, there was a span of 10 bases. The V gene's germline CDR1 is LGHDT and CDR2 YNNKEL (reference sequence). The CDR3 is CASSAAGAGNTIYF. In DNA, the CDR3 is TGTGCCAGCAGCGCCGCGGGGGCTGGAAACACCATATATTTT.

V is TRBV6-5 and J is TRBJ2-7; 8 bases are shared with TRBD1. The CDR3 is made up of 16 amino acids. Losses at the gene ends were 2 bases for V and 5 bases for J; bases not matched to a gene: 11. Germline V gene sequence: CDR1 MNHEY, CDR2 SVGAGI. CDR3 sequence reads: CASSYMVGQGADEQYF. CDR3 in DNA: TGTGCCAGCAGTTACATGGTTGGGCAGGGGGCGGACGAGCAGTACTTC.

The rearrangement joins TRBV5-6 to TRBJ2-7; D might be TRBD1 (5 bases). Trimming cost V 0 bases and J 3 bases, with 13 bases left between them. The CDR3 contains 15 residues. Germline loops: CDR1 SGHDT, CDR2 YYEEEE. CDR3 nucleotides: TGTGCCAGCAGCTTGGCCGGGCAGGGATACTACGAGCAGTACTTC. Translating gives CASSLAGQGYYEQYF.

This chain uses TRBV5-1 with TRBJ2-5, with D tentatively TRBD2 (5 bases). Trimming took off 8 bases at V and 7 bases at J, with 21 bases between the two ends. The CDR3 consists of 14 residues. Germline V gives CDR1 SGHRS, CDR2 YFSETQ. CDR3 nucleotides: TGCGCCAGTAAGACTATCCCTTCGCACGGGACCCAGTACTTC. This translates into CASKTIPSHGTQYF.

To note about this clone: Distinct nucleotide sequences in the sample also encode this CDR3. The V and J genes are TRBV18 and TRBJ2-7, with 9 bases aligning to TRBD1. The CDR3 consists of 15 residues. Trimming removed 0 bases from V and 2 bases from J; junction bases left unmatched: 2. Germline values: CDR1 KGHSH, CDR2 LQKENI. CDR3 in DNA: TGTGCCAGCTCACCACCGGGACAGGGCGCCTACGAGCAGTACTTC. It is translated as CASSPPGQGAYEQYF.

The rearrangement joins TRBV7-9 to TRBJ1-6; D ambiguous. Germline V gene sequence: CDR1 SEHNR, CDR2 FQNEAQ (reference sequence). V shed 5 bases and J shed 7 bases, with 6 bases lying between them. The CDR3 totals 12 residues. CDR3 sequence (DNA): TGTGCCAGCAGCCCCATGAATTCACCCCTCCACTTT. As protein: CASSPMNSPLHF.

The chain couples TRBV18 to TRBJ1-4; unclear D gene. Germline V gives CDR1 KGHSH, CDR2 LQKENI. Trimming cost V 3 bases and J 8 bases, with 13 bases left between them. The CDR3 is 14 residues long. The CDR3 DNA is TGTGCCAGCTCACCGGAACGGGAAAAGGAAAAACTGTTTTTT. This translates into CASSPEREKEKLFF. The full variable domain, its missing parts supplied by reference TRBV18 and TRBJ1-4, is NAGVMQNPRHLVRRRGQEARLRCSPMKGHSHVYWYRQLPEEGLKFMVYLQKENIIDESGMPKERFSAEFPKEGPSILRIQQVVRGDSAAYFCASSPEREKEKLFFGSGTQLSVL.

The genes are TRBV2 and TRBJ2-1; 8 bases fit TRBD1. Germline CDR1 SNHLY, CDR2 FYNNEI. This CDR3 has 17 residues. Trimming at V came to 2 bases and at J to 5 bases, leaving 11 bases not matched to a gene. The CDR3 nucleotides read TGTGCCAGCAGTGAACCCCGACAGGGGATATGGGACAATGAGCAGTTCTTC. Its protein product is CASSEPRQGIWDNEQFF.

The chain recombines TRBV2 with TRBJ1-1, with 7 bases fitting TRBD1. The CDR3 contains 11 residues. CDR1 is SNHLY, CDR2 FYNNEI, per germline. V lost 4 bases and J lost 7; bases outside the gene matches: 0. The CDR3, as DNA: TGTGCCAGCAGTGGGGACAGTGAAGCTTTCTTT. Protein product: CASSGDSEAFF.

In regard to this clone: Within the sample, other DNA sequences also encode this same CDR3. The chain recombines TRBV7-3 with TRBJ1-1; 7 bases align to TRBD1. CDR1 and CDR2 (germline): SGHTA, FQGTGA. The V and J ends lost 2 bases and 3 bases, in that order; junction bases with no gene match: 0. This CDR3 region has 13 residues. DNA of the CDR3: TGTGCCAGCAGCTTACAGGGGGACACTGAAGCTTTCTTT. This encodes CASSLQGDTEAFF.

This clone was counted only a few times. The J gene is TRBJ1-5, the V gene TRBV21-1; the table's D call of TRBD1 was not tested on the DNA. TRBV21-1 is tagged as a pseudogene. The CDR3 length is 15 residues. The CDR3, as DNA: TGTGCCAGCAGCAGTAACAGGGAATTTAATCAGCCCCAGCATTTT. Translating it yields CASSSNREFNQPQHF.

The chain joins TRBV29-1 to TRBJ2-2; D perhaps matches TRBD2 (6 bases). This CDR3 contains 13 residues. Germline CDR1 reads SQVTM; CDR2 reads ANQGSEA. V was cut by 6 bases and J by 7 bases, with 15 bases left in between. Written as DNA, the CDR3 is TGCAGCGTCCCGGGGGACGGCCTCGGGGAGCTGTTTTTT. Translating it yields CSVPGDGLGELFF.

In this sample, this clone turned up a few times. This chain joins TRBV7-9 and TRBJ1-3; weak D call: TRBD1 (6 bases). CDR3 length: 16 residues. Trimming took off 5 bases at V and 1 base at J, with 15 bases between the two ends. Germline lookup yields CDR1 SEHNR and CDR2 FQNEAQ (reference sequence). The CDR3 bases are TGTGCCAGCAGCGCGACAGGCCCGAGGTCTGGAAACACCATATATTTT. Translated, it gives CASSATGPRSGNTIYF.

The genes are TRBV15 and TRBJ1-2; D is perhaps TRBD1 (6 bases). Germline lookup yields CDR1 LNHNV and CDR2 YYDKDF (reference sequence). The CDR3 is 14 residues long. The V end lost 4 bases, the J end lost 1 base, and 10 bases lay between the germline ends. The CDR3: CATSTGENNYGYTF. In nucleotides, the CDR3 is TGTGCCACCAGCACAGGGGAGAATAACTATGGCTACACCTTC.

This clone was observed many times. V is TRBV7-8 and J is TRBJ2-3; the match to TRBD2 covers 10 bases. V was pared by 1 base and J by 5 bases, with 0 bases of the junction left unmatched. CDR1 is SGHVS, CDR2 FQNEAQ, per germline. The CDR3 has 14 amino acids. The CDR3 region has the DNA TGTGCCAGCAGCTTAGGGACTAGCGGAGATACGCAGTATTTT. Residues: CASSLGTSGDTQYF.